This is a list of T cell receptor beta chains from one sample in a study of blood T cell repertoires in COVID-19. Data came from immunoSEQ multiplex PCR; TCRdb stores just in-frame clones and leaves some out. Altogether 200,000 or so clones are present, 84% being singletons, with the ten largest covering approximately 15%. Sequenced input: peripheral blood. The receptors here all came from a man under 40 with active or convalescent COVID-19. CDR3s include the opening cysteine and the closing phenylalanine or tryptophan.

V: TRBV5-1
J: TRBJ2-1
CDR3: CASSLAGGKGTSGNEQFF

V: TRBV5-1
J: TRBJ2-1
CDR3: CAIPTGGTGKKGFF

V: TRBV20-1
J: TRBJ1-1
CDR3: CRAGFTEAFF

V: TRBV9
J: TRBJ2-1
CDR3: CASSVGGLLYNEQFF

V: TRBV7-2
J: TRBJ1-3
CDR3: CASSADREAGNTIYF

V: TRBV7-9
J: TRBJ2-7
CDR3: CASSSRRDPLYEQYF

V: TRBV27
J: TRBJ1-6
CDR3: CASSLTGGRGSYNSPLHF

V: TRBV24-1
J: TRBJ2-1
CDR3: CATSDSRLAGGNEQFF

V: TRBV18
J: TRBJ2-3
CDR3: CASSPLGTGAGDTQYF

V: TRBV5-6
J: TRBJ1-2
CDR3: CASSLGRTPAGGYTF

V: TRBV4-1
J: TRBJ1-1
CDR3: CASRLNRGSANTEAFF

V: TRBV27
J: TRBJ2-6
CDR3: CASSPTGGSGANVLTF

V: TRBV24-1
J: TRBJ1-5
CDR3: CATSRRGNQPQHF

V: TRBV19
J: TRBJ2-1
CDR3: CASTLERAGSGNEQFF

V: TRBV3-1/TRBV3-2
J: TRBJ1-2
CDR3: CASSLADRTVGYTF

V: TRBV2
J: TRBJ1-6
CDR3: CASRTDRGSVNSPLHF

V: TRBV11-2
J: TRBJ2-1
CDR3: CASTWGTSGDNEQFF

V: TRBV9
J: TRBJ2-1
CDR3: CASSVGDRVYNEQFF

V: TRBV24-1
J: TRBJ2-3
CDR3: CATSDPTGQVADTQYF

V: TRBV6-5
J: TRBJ1-6
CDR3: CASSYGGSYNSPLHF

V: TRBV19
J: TRBJ2-1
CDR3: CASSILGAGVGNEQFF

V: TRBV3-1/TRBV3-2
J: TRBJ1-1
CDR3: CASSPQLGDTEAFF

V: TRBV24-1
J: TRBJ2-2
CDR3: CATSLQGRDTGELFF

V: TRBV4-1
J: TRBJ1-1
CDR3: CASSQETGTGFTEAFF

V: TRBV6-5
J: TRBJ1-2
CDR3: CASSSGTGGYGYTF

V: TRBV30
J: TRBJ1-3
CDR3: CAWNGQGISSGNTIYF

V: TRBV25-1
J: TRBJ1-4
CDR3: CASSYPGINEKLFF

V: TRBV3-1/TRBV3-2
J: TRBJ1-5
CDR3: CASSQGTVNQPQHF

V: TRBV7-2
J: TRBJ2-1
CDR3: CASSLGPNNNEQFF

V: TRBV7-6
J: TRBJ1-1
CDR3: CASSRLGQLNTEAFF

V: TRBV10-1
J: TRBJ2-2
CDR3: CASSAGANTGELFF

V: TRBV6-2/TRBV6-3
J: TRBJ2-7
CDR3: CASSLMTLAYEQYF

V: TRBV6-5
J: TRBJ1-2
CDR3: CASRLDSEYGYTF

V: TRBV9
J: TRBJ1-1
CDR3: CASSVGPGMNTEAFF

V: TRBV27
J: TRBJ1-5
CDR3: CASSHRRDQPQHF

V: TRBV24-1
J: TRBJ2-2
CDR3: CATSAGTSGTGELFF

V: TRBV5-1
J: TRBJ2-7
CDR3: CASSLRAESGYEQYF

V: TRBV20-1
J: TRBJ2-5
CDR3: CSASVPGLAGAETQYF

V: TRBV6-5
J: TRBJ2-3
CDR3: CASSYPGTDTQYF

V: TRBV29-1
J: TRBJ1-1
CDR3: CSVEIQGARATEAFF

V: TRBV4-1
J: TRBJ1-2
CDR3: CASSQDIGVEGYTF

V: TRBV7-2
J: TRBJ2-3
CDR3: CASSFGTGTSGTDTQYF